This TCR beta chain was identified in a study of T cells in Graves' hyperthyroidism and ophthalmopathy. Broader study findings: The model anticipated ophthalmopathy a median about 7 months pre-onset.

Amplified TCR beta CDR3 regions came from RNA transcripts. The TCR CDR3 was amplified in a first-round RT-PCR using the HTBI primer set. TCRdb re-derived calls from the multiplex PCR reads in MiXCR, one entry per CDR3 protein. The profile shows 600,000 to 850,000 distinct CDR3 sequences, about 19% of them singletons. Participants, patients aged 18 to 65, had newly diagnosed hyperthyroidism with a duration under 2 months. A patient was excluded if there was uncontrolled infection, other autoimmune disease, pregnancy or lactation. A remark on this clonotype: Its antigen is undetermined.

The sequenced sample was blood. The TCR originated in a woman aged 45 to 65 with Graves' hyperthyroidism that later progressed to Graves' ophthalmopathy.

This CDR3 is CAISERGYEQYF. CDR3 nucleotides: TGTGCCATCAGTGAGCGGGGGTACGAGCAGTACTTC. This rearrangement joins TRBV10-3 to TRBJ2-7, with TRBD2 as a possible D gene (6 bases). CDR1 is ENHRY and CDR2 is SYGVKD in the germline V gene. This CDR3 is 12 amino acids long. Trimming stripped 2 bases from V and 4 bases from J, with 6 bases between.